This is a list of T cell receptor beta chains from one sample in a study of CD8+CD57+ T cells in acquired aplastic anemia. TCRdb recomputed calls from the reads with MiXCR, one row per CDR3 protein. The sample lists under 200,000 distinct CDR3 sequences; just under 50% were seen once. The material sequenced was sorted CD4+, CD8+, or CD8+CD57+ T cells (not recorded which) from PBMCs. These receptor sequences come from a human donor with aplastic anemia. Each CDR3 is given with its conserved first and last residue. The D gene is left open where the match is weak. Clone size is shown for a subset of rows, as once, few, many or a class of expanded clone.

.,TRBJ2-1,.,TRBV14,CASRGDGNEQFF,TGTGCCAGCAGAGGAGATGGGAATGAGCAGTTCTTC
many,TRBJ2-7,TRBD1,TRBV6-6,CASSYSTGAQQYF,TGTGCCAGCAGTTACTCGACAGGGGCCCAGCAGTACTTC
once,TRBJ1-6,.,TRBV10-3,CASRNRVYSPLHF,TGTGCCAGCAGGAACAGGGTTTATTCACCCCTCCACTTT
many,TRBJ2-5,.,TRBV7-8,CASSFQETQYF,TGTGCCAGCAGCTTCCAAGAGACCCAGTACTTC
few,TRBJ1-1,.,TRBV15,CATSRDLEAEAFF,TGTGCCACCAGCAGAGATCTTGAAGCTGAAGCTTTCTTT
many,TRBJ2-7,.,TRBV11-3,CASSLLGYPSYEQYF,TGTGCCAGCAGCCTCCTTGGGTACCCTTCCTACGAGCAGTACTTC
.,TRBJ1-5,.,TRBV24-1,CATSDSSKWGQPQHF,TGTGCCACCAGTGACAGCTCAAAATGGGGTCAGCCCCAGCATTTT
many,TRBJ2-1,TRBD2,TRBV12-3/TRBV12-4,CASRQTSGTGEQFF,TGTGCCAGCAGGCAGACTAGCGGTACAGGTGAGCAGTTCTTC
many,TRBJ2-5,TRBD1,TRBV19,CASRTGGGETQYF,TGTGCCAGTAGGACAGGGGGGGGAGAGACCCAGTACTTC
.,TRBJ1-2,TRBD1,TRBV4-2,CASIHIRTGGDGFVYTF,TGTGCCAGCATCCACATTAGGACAGGTGGGGACGGTTTTGTCTACACCTTC
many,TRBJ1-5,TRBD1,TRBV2,CASREFLTGDGQPQHF,TGTGCCAGCAGGGAATTTTTGACAGGGGATGGTCAGCCCCAGCATTTT
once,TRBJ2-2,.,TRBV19,CVSGPRRTGELFF,TGTGTCAGCGGGCCGCGACGGACCGGGGAGCTGTTTTTT
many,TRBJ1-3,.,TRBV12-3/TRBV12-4,CASSFLMWGTGNTIYF,TGTGCCAGCAGTTTCTTAATGTGGGGGACTGGAAACACCATATATTTT
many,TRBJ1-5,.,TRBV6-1,CASRFGGIQPQHF,TGTGCCAGCAGGTTCGGGGGCATACAGCCCCAGCATTTT
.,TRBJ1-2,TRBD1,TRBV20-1,CSARVQGAYGYTF,TGCAGTGCTAGAGTTCAGGGGGCCTATGGCTACACCTTC
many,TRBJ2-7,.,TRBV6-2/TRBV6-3,CASSYFYEQYF,TGTGCCAGCAGTTACTTTTACGAGCAGTACTTC
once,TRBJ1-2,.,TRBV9,CASSVGVGGDYGYTF,TGTGCCAGCAGCGTAGGGGTAGGAGGGGACTATGGCTACACCTTC
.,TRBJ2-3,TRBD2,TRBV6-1,CASSELAGMSTDTQYF,TGTGCCAGCAGCGAATTAGCGGGGATGAGCACAGATACGCAGTATTTT
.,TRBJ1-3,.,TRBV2,CASSDQANTIYF,TGTGCCAGCAGTGATCAGGCGAACACCATATATTTT
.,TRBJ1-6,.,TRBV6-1,CASRRTRYRSPLHF,TGTGCCAGCAGACGAACCCGGTATCGGTCACCCCTCCACTTT
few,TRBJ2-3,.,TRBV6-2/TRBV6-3,CASNKLGTAFTDTQYF,TGTGCCAGCAATAAACTCGGGACCGCATTCACAGATACGCAGTATTTT
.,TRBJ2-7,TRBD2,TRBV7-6,CASSPLGGLAGGEQYF,TGTGCCAGCAGCCCCCTCGGCGGGCTAGCGGGAGGCGAGCAGTACTTC
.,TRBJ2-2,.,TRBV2,CASSVDWPTGELFF,TGTGCCAGCAGTGTAGATTGGCCCACCGGGGAGCTGTTTTTT
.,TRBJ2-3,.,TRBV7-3,CASSLTGLSTDTQYF,TGTGCCAGCAGCTTAACCGGGTTGAGCACAGATACGCAGTATTTT
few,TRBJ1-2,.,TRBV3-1,CASSLGTAGNYGYTF,TGTGCCAGCAGCCTTGGGACGGCCGGTAACTATGGCTACACCTTC
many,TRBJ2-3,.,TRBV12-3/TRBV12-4,CASRYREDTQYF,TGTGCCAGCAGGTACAGGGAGGATACGCAGTATTTT
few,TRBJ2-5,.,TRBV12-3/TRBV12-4,CASSLAGGYGKTQYF,TGTGCCAGCAGTTTAGCCGGGGGCTACGGAAAGACCCAGTACTTC
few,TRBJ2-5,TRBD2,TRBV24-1,CATSENSGFEETQYF,TGTGCCACCAGCGAGAATAGCGGGTTCGAAGAGACCCAGTACTTC
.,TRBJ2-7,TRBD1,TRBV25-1,CASSGTSLGQGYYEQYF,TGTGCCAGCAGTGGAACCTCTTTGGGACAGGGGTATTACGAGCAGTACTTC
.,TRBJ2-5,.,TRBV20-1,CSAPTQETQYF,TGCAGTGCTCCCACCCAAGAGACCCAGTACTTC
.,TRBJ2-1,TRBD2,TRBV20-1,CSARDGSGRAWEQFF,TGCAGTGCTAGAGATGGCAGCGGGAGGGCCTGGGAGCAGTTCTTC
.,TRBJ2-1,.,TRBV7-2,CASSLRGLPLLF,TGTGCTAGCAGCTTAAGAGGGCTCCCGTTACTCTTC
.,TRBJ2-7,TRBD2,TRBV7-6,CASSFGLAHEQYF,TGTGCCAGCAGTTTCGGACTAGCCCACGAGCAGTACTTC
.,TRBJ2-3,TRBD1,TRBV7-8,CASSLDRGSTDTQYF,TGTGCCAGCAGCCTAGACAGGGGAAGCACAGATACGCAGTATTTT
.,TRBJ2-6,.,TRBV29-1,CSSPLPSGANVLTF,TGCAGCTCACCCTTGCCTTCTGGGGCCAACGTCCTGACTTTC
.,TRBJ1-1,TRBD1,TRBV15,CATSRGTGGIAFF,TGTGCCACCAGCAGAGGTACAGGGGGTATTGCTTTCTTT
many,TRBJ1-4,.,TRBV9,CASSATEYNEKLFF,TGTGCCAGCAGCGCAACTGAGTACAATGAAAAACTGTTTTTT
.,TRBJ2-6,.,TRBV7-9,CASSASGANVLTF,TGTGCCAGCAGCGCCTCTGGGGCCAACGTCCTGACTTTC
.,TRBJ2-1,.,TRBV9,CASSVVGDSYNEQFF,TGTGCCAGCAGCGTAGTGGGCGATTCCTACAATGAGCAGTTCTTC
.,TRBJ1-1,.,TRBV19,CASSPSAGRNTEAFF,TGTGCCAGTAGCCCGAGCGCGGGCAGGAACACTGAAGCTTTCTTT
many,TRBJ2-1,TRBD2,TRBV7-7,CASSLDGGRGEQFF,TGTGCTAGCAGCTTAGATGGCGGGAGAGGTGAGCAGTTCTTC
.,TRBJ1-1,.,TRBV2,CASSERRSTEAFF,TGTGCCAGCAGTGAAAGGAGGAGCACTGAAGCTTTCTTT
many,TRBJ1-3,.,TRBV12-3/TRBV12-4,CASREWGSGNTIYF,TGTGCCAGCAGAGAGTGGGGTTCTGGAAACACCATATATTTT
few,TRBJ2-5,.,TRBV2,CASRVRETQYF,TGTGCCAGCAGAGTCAGAGAGACCCAGTACTTC
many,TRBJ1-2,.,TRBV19,CASSPRTAMGYGYTF,TGTGCCAGTAGTCCTCGGACAGCTATGGGCTATGGCTACACCTTC
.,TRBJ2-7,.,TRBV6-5,CASSYSGGARGNF,TGTGCCAGCAGTTACTCCGGCGGGGCTAGGGGGAACTTC
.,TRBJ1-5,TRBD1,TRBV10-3,CASRDRVENQPQHF,TGTGCCTCGAGGGACAGGGTGGAAAATCAGCCCCAGCATTTT
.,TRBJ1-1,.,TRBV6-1,CASSRYLTGTNTEAFF,TGTGCCAGCAGCCGATATTTAACAGGGACGAACACTGAAGCTTTCTTT
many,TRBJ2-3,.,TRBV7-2,CASSPYWGTDTQYF,TGTGCCAGCAGCCCCTACTGGGGGACAGATACGCAGTATTTT
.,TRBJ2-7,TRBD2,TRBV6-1,CAAGLATYEQYF,TGTGCCGCGGGACTAGCGACCTACGAGCAGTACTTC
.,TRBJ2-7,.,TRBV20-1,CSATIAGLGSYEQYF,TGCAGTGCAACGATCGCGGGGCTCGGCTCCTACGAGCAGTACTTC
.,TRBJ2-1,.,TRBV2,CASSGVGNDEQFF,TGTGCCAGCAGCGGGGTTGGGAACGATGAGCAGTTCTTC
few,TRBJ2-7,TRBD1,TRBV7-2,CASSLVQGPYEQYF,TGTGCCAGCAGCTTAGTACAGGGGCCCTACGAGCAGTACTTC
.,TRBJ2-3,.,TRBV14,CASSQEEIRAQYF,TGTGCCAGCAGCCAGGAGGAGATAAGGGCGCAGTATTTT
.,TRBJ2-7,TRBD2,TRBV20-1,CSAWGLDYEQYF,TGCAGTGCTTGGGGACTAGACTACGAGCAGTACTTC
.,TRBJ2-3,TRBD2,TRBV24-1,CATSAPSGRFADTQYF,TGTGCCACCAGTGCACCTAGCGGGAGGTTTGCAGATACGCAGTATTTT
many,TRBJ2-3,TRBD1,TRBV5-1,CASSLLVDRVYSTDTQYF,TGCGCCAGCAGCCTTCTCGTCGACAGGGTCTATAGCACAGATACGCAGTATTTT
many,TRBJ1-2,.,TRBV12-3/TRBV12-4,CASSPSRAGRIYGYTF,TGTGCCAGCAGTCCCTCCAGGGCAGGGCGGATCTATGGCTACACCTTC
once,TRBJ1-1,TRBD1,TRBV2,CASSLQGAETEAFF,TGTGCCAGCAGTTTACAGGGGGCGGAAACTGAAGCTTTCTTT